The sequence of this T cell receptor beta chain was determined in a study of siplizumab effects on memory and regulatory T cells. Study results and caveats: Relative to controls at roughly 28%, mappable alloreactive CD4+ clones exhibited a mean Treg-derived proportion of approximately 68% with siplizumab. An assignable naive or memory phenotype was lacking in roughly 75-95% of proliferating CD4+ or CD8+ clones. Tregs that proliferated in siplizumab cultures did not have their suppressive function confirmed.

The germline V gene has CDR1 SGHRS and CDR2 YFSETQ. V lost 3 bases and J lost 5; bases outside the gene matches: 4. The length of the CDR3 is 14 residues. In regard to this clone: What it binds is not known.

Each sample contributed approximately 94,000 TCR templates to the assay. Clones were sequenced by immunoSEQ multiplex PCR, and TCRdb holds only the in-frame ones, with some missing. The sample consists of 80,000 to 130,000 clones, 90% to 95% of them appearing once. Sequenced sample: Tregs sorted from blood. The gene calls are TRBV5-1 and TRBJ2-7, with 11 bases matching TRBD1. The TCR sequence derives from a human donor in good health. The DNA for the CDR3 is TGCGCCAGCAGCTCGGACAGGGGGCGGGACGAGCAGTACTTC. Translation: CASSSDRGRDEQYF.